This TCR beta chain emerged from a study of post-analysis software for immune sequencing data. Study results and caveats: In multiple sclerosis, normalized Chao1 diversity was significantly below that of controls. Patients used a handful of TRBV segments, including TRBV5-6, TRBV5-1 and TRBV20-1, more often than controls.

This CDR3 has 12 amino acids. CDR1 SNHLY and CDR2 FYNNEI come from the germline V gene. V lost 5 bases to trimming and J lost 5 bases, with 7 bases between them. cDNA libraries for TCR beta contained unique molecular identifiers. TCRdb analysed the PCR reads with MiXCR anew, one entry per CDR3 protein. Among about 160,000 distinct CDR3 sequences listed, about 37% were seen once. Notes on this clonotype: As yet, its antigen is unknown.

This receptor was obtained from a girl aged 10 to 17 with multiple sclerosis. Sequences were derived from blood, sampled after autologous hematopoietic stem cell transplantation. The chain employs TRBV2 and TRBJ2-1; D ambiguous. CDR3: CASSNHNNEQFF. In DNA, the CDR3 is TGTGCCAGCAGTAACCACAACAATGAGCAGTTCTTC. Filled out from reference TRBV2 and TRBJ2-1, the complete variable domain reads EPEVTQTPSHQVTQMGQEVILRCVPISNHLYFYWYRQILGQKVEFLVSFYNNEISEKSEIFDDQFSVERPDGSNFTLKIRSTKLEDSAMYFCASSNHNNEQFFGPGTRLTVL.